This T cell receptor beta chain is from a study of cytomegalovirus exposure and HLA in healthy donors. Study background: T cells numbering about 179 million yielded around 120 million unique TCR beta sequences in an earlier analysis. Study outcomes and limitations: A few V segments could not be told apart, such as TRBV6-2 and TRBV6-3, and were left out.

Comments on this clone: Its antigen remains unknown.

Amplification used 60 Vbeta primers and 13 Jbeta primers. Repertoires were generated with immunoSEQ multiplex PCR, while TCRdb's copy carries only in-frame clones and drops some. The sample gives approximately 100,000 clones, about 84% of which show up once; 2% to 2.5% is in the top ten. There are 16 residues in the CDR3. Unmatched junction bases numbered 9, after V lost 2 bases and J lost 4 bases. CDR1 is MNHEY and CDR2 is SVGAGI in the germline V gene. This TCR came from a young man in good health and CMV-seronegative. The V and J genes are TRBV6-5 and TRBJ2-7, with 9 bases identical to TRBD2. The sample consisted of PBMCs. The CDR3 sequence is CASSYDGGGALYEQYF. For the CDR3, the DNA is TGTGCCAGCAGTTACGACGGCGGGGGGGCCCTGTACGAGCAGTACTTC.